This TCR beta chain was sequenced in a study of OX40 agonist ivuxolimab in advanced cancers. CDR1 is SNHLY and CDR2 is FYNNEI in the germline V gene. The CDR3 is 13 residues long. V was pared by 6 bases and J by 4 bases, with 4 bases of the junction left unmatched. The data were produced by immunoSEQ multiplex PCR, yet TCRdb's version contains in-frame clones alone and is incomplete. This table has roughly 92,000 clones, about 90% appearing once. The clonotype was recovered from an adult with an advanced solid tumor such as melanoma, head and neck, liver or kidney cancer. The specimen was CD4+ or CD8+ T cells sorted from blood, collected in a trial of the OX40 agonist ivuxolimab. The chain joins TRBV2 to TRBJ2-7, with 9 positions matching TRBD2. For the CDR3, the DNA is TGTGCCAGCAGCGCGGGACTAGCATACGAGCAGTACTTC. It is translated as CASSAGLAYEQYF.